This T cell receptor beta chain was retrieved from a study of blood T cell repertoires in COVID-19. Study information: Whether acute or convalescent, the COVID-19 samples came from the United States, Italy and Spain. T cells, B-cell-depleted T cells, or PBMCs supplied cDNA or gDNA.

Per the study methods: It was from reference gene primer amplification that nucleated cell counts were estimated. Using immunoSEQ multiplex PCR, the repertoire was profiled, and TCRdb retains in-frame clones only, with some absent. D and trimming come from the DNA, and the V and J calls and clone size come from that table. This table has roughly 170,000 clones, roughly nine tenths appearing once. Sequencing used peripheral blood. This clonotype was sampled from a man in his fifties or sixties with acute or convalescent COVID-19.

CDR3 in amino acids: CASSFQATETQYF. The CDR3 bases are TGTGCCAGCAGTTTCCAGGCCACAGAGACCCAGTACTTC. The V gene is TRBV27, the J gene TRBJ2-5, with unresolved D. Germline CDR1 reads MNHEY; CDR2 reads SMNVEV (reference sequence). V gave up 3 bases and J gave up 4 bases, with 9 bases separating them. The CDR3 consists of 13 residues.